Listed here are 27 T cell receptor beta chains from one sample, sequenced in a study of CDR3 diversity in severe acne. MiXCR was run by TCRdb on the PCR reads, yielding one entry per CDR3 protein. Of some 85,000 distinct CDR3 sequences in the sample, about 53% are singletons; the top ten hold more than 9%. Sequenced material: blood. The receptors derive from a male donor with severe acne vulgaris.

Turning to this clonotype: A read error is likely, as this CDR3 ends without the conserved phenylalanine or tryptophan. This rearrangement joins TRBV29-1 to TRBJ2-1; D is tentatively TRBD1 or TRBD2 (5 bases each). The CDR3 has 14 residues. Germline CDR1 and CDR2: SQVTM and ANQGSEA. CDR3 coding DNA: TGCAGTGTTGTGGGGGTTAGCTCCTGCAATGAGCAGTTCTCC. Translation: CSVVGVSSCNEQFS.

This rearrangement joins TRBV7-9 to TRBJ2-5; D gene uncertain. The CDR3 length is 10 residues. The V gene's germline CDR1 is SEHNR and CDR2 FQNEAQ (reference sequence). The ends were cut back, 5 bases at V and 5 bases at J, with 3 bases in the middle. The CDR3 DNA reads TGTGCCAGCAGCGGGGAGACCCAGTACTTC. Its translation is CASSGETQYF.

This clonotype showed up many times. CDR3 bases: TGTGCCAGCAGGTACCGCCGGGACCTCCACCACTACGAGCAGTACGTC. Translation gives CASRYRRDLHHYEQYV. The chain has TRBV11-3 and TRBJ2-7, with D perhaps being TRBD1 or TRBD2 (5 bases each). The V gene lost 6 bases and the J gene lost 3 bases, with 21 bases spanning the gap. CDR1 and CDR2 (germline): SGHNT, YENEEA. The CDR3 spans 16 residues.

Remarks on this clonotype: One end of the junction is discordant with germline, which a read error may explain. This sequence joins TRBV2 and TRBJ1-3; 7 positions agree with TRBD1. In germline, CDR1 is SNHLY, CDR2 FYNNEI. The CDR3 covers 15 residues. This CDR3 is CASSERQGSVNTIYF. CDR3 nucleotide sequence: TGTGCCAGCAGTGAGCGACAGGGTTCTGTAAACACCATATATTTT.

This clonotype appeared many times. The chain is built from TRBV20-1 and TRBJ2-1, with D unclear. Trimming cost V 1 base and J 2 bases, with 9 bases left between them. Germline lookup yields CDR1 DFQATT and CDR2 SNEGSKA (reference sequence). The CDR3 contains 14 residues. CDR3 amino acids: CSARVKGTYNEQFF. The CDR3 DNA follows: TGCAGTGCTAGAGTAAAAGGTACCTACAATGAGCAGTTCTTC.

This clonotype was seen only a few times. The V gene is TRBV5-1, the J gene TRBJ2-1, with 16 bases identical to TRBD2. CDR1 SGHRS and CDR2 YFSETQ come from the germline V gene. V lost 7 bases, J lost 0 bases, and 4 bases stayed unmatched. This CDR3 region has 17 residues. CDR3 sequence: CASSGTSGGDSYNEQFF. In DNA form, the CDR3 reads TGCGCCAGCTCCGGGACTAGCGGGGGGGACTCCTACAATGAGCAGTTCTTC.

In its sample, this clonotype was seen once. The rearrangement uses TRBV9 and TRBJ2-7, with TRBD2 identical over 9 bases. The germline CDR1 and CDR2 sequences are SGDLS and YYNGEE. This CDR3 is 18 amino acids long. V was pared by 4 bases and J by 0 bases, with 14 bases of the junction left unmatched. In DNA form, the CDR3 reads TGTGCCAGCAGCTCTAGGACTAGCGAATACATAAGCTCCTACGAGCAGTACTTC. This gives the protein CASSSRTSEYISSYEQYF.

This clonotype was recorded at least ten times. The CDR3 DNA is TGTGCCAGCATGGACGACACCGGGGAGCTGTTTTTT. Translation: CASMDDTGELFF. The chain carries TRBV5-4 and TRBJ2-2, with no clear D. The germline V gene encodes CDR1 SGHNT and CDR2 YYREEE (reference sequence). V shed 6 bases and J shed 3 bases, with 6 bases lying between them. There are 12 residues in the CDR3.

This clonotype was detected many times. This chain uses TRBV5-1 with TRBJ2-1; 10 nucleotides line up with TRBD2. There are 17 residues in the CDR3. Trimming at V came to 1 base and at J to 0 bases, leaving 4 bases not matched to a gene. Germline-derived CDR1 and CDR2 are SGHRS and YFSETQ. CDR3 nucleotides: TGCGCCAGCAGCTTGCAGCCTAGCGGGAGCTCCTACAATGAGCAGTTCTTC. This gives the protein CASSLQPSGSSYNEQFF.

In the case of this clonotype: This may come from a read error, since a much larger clone is one base off. CDR3 DNA: TGCAGTGCTAGAGATTCCTCCGCGACTAGCGGGGGTACGCAGTATTTT. Translated, it gives CSARDSSATSGGTQYF. The chain combines TRBV20-1 with TRBJ2-3; TRBD2 aligns across 12 bases. The ends lost 0 bases at V and 8 bases at J; junction bases unmatched: 9. Germline V CDR1 and CDR2: DFQATT, SNEGSKA (reference sequence). The CDR3 is 16 residues long.

The rearrangement joins TRBV29-1 to TRBJ2-7, with 7 bases matching TRBD1. There are 12 residues in the CDR3. V shed 4 bases and J 2 bases; nucleotides not matched to a gene: 2. The germline gives CDR1 SQVTM, CDR2 ANQGSEA. In DNA form, the CDR3 reads TGCAGCGTTGGACAGGGCGCCTACGAGCAGTACTTC. This encodes CSVGQGAYEQYF.

The CDR3 region has the DNA TGCGCCAGCAGCCTAATAGTCCCAAGGGGTGATGACACTGAAGCTTTCTTT. This codes for CASSLIVPRGDDTEAFF. The V and J genes are TRBV4-1 and TRBJ1-1, with D possibly matching TRBD1 (5 bases). In germline, CDR1 is MGHRA, CDR2 YSYEKL. The CDR3 covers 17 residues. V was cut by 4 bases and J by 3 bases, with 21 bases left in between.

The V call is TRBV9, the J call TRBJ1-4; D unresolved. The CDR3 extends over 15 amino acids. The ends were cut back, 0 bases at V and 5 bases at J, with 11 bases in the middle. Germline V gives CDR1 SGDLS, CDR2 YYNGEE. CDR3 sequence (DNA): TGTGCCAGCAGCGTAGACGATAGGACGAATGAAAAACTGTTTTTT. Translating it yields CASSVDDRTNEKLFF.

This clonotype was recorded many times. The chain recombines TRBV2 with TRBJ2-5; D is possibly TRBD1 (6 bases). With 6 bases removed from V and 1 base from J, the gap between germline ends came to 9 bases. This CDR3 has 13 residues. Germline V gene sequence: CDR1 SNHLY, CDR2 FYNNEI. In DNA, the CDR3 is TGTGCCAGCAGCCCGGACAGCCAAGAGACCCAGTACTTC. Translated, it gives CASSPDSQETQYF.

The chain joins TRBV7-9 to TRBJ1-1; D is possibly TRBD1 (6 bases). Germline-derived CDR1 and CDR2 are SEHNR and FQNEAQ (reference sequence). The CDR3 loop spans 14 amino acids. V lost 5 bases and J 6 bases, leaving 16 bases between the germline ends. The CDR3 loop reads CASSIGSPGAEAFF. The CDR3 nucleotides read TGTGCCAGCAGCATAGGTAGCCCAGGGGCTGAAGCTTTCTTT.

The V gene is TRBV24-1, the J gene TRBJ2-7, with 8 bases matching TRBD1. The CDR3 is 14 residues long. Trimming removed 0 bases from V and 5 bases from J; junction bases left unmatched: 2. Germline values: CDR1 KGHDR, CDR2 SFDVKD. Here the CDR3 reads CATSDLGQGDEQYF. Here the CDR3 DNA reads TGTGCCACCAGTGATTTGGGACAGGGTGACGAGCAGTACTTC.

In this sample, this clonotype turned up a few times. This chain uses TRBV27 with TRBJ2-1; 8 bases map to TRBD2. V was pared by 5 bases and J by 0 bases, with 6 bases of the junction left unmatched. The CDR3 is 16 amino acids. Germline V lookup: CDR1 MNHEY, CDR2 SMNVEV (reference sequence). CDR3 residues: CASSKYGRASYNEQFF. In DNA, the CDR3 is TGTGCCAGCAGTAAATACGGGAGGGCCTCCTACAATGAGCAGTTCTTC.

In its sample, this clonotype was seen many times. The chain recombines TRBV12-3 or TRBV12-4 with TRBJ1-3; D uncertain. This CDR3 is 13 amino acids long. Trimming left V 5 bases short and J 4 bases short, with 9 bases between. CDR3 coding DNA: TGTGCCAGCAGTCCGACGACAGGAAACACCATATATTTT. Translating it yields CASSPTTGNTIYF.

The chain joins TRBV2 to TRBJ1-5, with 11 nucleotides matching TRBD1. Per germline, CDR1 SNHLY and CDR2 FYNNEI. J gave up 6 bases and V 5 bases, and 12 bases lay outside the gene matches. The CDR3 is made up of 17 amino acids. Here the CDR3 reads CASSLPGQGDGGQPQHF. The CDR3 DNA reads as TGTGCCAGCAGTCTCCCGGGACAGGGGGACGGAGGTCAGCCCCAGCATTTT. The full variable domain, with the rest looked up from reference TRBV2 and TRBJ1-5, is EPEVTQTPSHQVTQMGQEVILRCVPISNHLYFYWYRQILGQKVEFLVSFYNNEISEKSEIFDDQFSVERPDGSNFTLKIRSTKLEDSAMYFCASSLPGQGDGGQPQHFGDGTRLSIL.

The sample holds a few counts of this clonotype. This chain joins TRBV4-1 and TRBJ2-1; D is unresolved. The V end lost 1 base, the J end lost 0 bases, and 10 bases lay between the germline ends. This CDR3 has 16 residues. CDR1 and CDR2 (germline): MGHRA, YSYEKL. The CDR3 region has the DNA TGCGCCAGCAGCCAAGGGAGCGAGGTCTCCTACAATGAGCAGTTCTTC. This codes for CASSQGSEVSYNEQFF.

The CDR3 nucleotides are TGTGCCAGCAGTGCCCAGGGGAGGAATCAGCCCCAGCATTTT. It yields the protein CASSAQGRNQPQHF. The chain is built from TRBV12-3 or TRBV12-4 and TRBJ1-5; D possibly corresponds to TRBD1 (6 bases). This CDR3 has 14 residues. V was trimmed by 5 bases and J by 4 bases, leaving 12 bases between them.

Details on this clonotype: A single base separates this from a much larger clone, so it may be a read error. The rearrangement links TRBV20-1 to TRBJ2-1, with 7 bases fitting TRBD2. Per germline, CDR1 DFQATT and CDR2 SNEGSKA (reference sequence). This CDR3 has 14 residues. CDR3 sequence: CSVRNAAGANEQFF. The CDR3 DNA reads TGCAGTGTTAGAAACGCTGCGGGAGCCAATGAGCAGTTCTTC.

The genes are TRBV25-1 and TRBJ1-1, with D possibly matching TRBD1 (6 bases). Germline V gene sequence: CDR1 MGHDK, CDR2 SYGVNS. The CDR3 extends over 14 amino acids. The germline V and J ends were trimmed by 0 bases and 3 bases, with 8 bases remaining between them. CDR3 DNA sequence: TGTGCCAGCAGTGAATATAAGGGGGACACTGAAGCTTTCTTT. Translated, it gives CASSEYKGDTEAFF.

The chain carries TRBV25-1 and TRBJ1-5; no definite D call. Trimming cost V 1 base and J 5 bases, with 9 bases left between them. Per germline, CDR1 MGHDK and CDR2 SYGVNS. The CDR3 contains 14 residues. The CDR3 DNA sequence: TGTGCCAGCAGTGAATCCGGGTACTATCAGCCCCAGCATTTT. It encodes CASSESGYYQPQHF.

On this clonotype: The junction and the germline gene differ at one end; a read error may be behind it. This rearrangement joins TRBV15 to TRBJ1-5; D call uncertain. Germline V gene lookup returns CDR1 LNHNV and CDR2 YYDKDF (reference sequence). The CDR3 contains 13 residues. The CDR3 sequence is CVTSPHSNQPQHF. The CDR3 DNA sequence: TGTGTCACCTCCCCCCATAGCAATCAGCCCCAGCATTTT.

This clonotype was seen at least ten times. V gene TRBV5-8 combines with J gene TRBJ2-5; perhaps TRBD2 as D (7 bases). Germline V gives CDR1 SGHTS, CDR2 YDEGEE. The ends were cut back, 2 bases at V and 5 bases at J, with 16 bases in the middle. The CDR3 has 15 residues. In DNA, the CDR3 is TGTGCCAGCAGCTTTGGGTCCGGGGGGCCGGAGACCCAGTACTTC. This encodes CASSFGSGGPETQYF. The full variable domain, completed using reference TRBV5-8 and TRBJ2-5, is EAGVTQSPTHLIKTRGQQATLRCSPISGHTSVYWYQQALGLGLQFLLWYDEGEERNRGNFPPRFSGRQFPNYSSELNVNALELEDSALYLCASSFGSGGPETQYFGPGTRLLVL.

A few counts support this clonotype. The chain has TRBV7-9 and TRBJ1-2, with D perhaps TRBD1 (6 bases). V lost 2 bases and J lost 5, with 18 bases in between. The CDR3 has 16 residues. The germline V gene encodes CDR1 SEHNR and CDR2 FQNEAQ (reference sequence). The CDR3 nucleotides read TGTGCCAGCAGCTTAATCCTGAACAGGGTCGCTTATGGCTACACCTTC. Its protein is CASSLILNRVAYGYTF. Full variable domain (missing parts from reference TRBV7-9 and TRBJ1-2): DTGVSQNPRHKITKRGQNVTFRCDPISEHNRLYWYRQTLGQGPEFLTYFQNEAQLEKSRLLSDRFSAERPKGSFSTLEIQRTEQGDSAMYLCASSLILNRVAYGYTFGSGTRLTVV.